Sequencing of this T cell receptor (beta chain) was carried out in a study of cytotoxic CD8 clonotypes in ibrutinib-treated CLL. TCRdb's copy holds only in-frame clones and misses some; the assay was immunoSEQ multiplex PCR. Of approximately 170,000 clones listed, around nine tenths are singletons. CDR3 length: 16 residues. Germline V gives CDR1 SNHLY, CDR2 FYNNEI. V dropped 6 bases and J dropped 4 bases, with 19 bases sitting between them. The genes are TRBV2 and TRBJ2-1; the D is unclear. The specimen was PBMCs, collected at disease progression, from a patient treated with ibrutinib. This TCR was recovered from a human donor with chronic lymphocytic leukemia. The CDR3 sequence: CASRLEARNRYNEQFF. DNA for the CDR3: TGTGCCAGCAGGTTAGAAGCGAGGAACAGATACAATGAGCAGTTCTTC.